Listed here are 32 T cell receptor beta chains from one sample, sequenced in a study of blood T cell repertoires in COVID-19. TCRdb's table, derived via immunoSEQ multiplex PCR, lists solely in-frame clones and lacks some. The sample records 300,000 to 350,000 clones, 87% being singletons. Source material: PBMCs or T cells enriched from blood (not recorded which). Source of these receptors: a woman aged 18-29 years who had recovered from COVID-19.

The chain uses TRBV27 and TRBJ1-5; perhaps TRBD1 as D (5 bases). Germline V gene data show CDR1 as MNHEY and CDR2 as SMNVEV (reference sequence). This CDR3 has 14 amino acids. V shed 3 bases and J shed 0 bases, with 6 bases lying between them. CDR3 residues: CASSLGGSNQPQHF. In DNA form, the CDR3 reads TGTGCCAGCAGTTTGGGGGGTAGCAATCAGCCCCAGCATTTT.

The chain couples TRBV30 to TRBJ1-2, with no clear D. Trimming removed 3 bases at V and 1 base at J, with 12 bases between. The germline CDR1 and CDR2 sequences are GTSNPN and SVGIG (reference sequence). This CDR3 is 14 amino acids long. In DNA, the CDR3 is TGTGCCTGGAGCCTCCTAGGCGTTAACTATGGCTACACCTTC. Translated: CAWSLLGVNYGYTF.

This rearrangement joins TRBV6-5 to TRBJ2-3; unclear D gene. Germline V gene data show CDR1 as MNHEY and CDR2 as SVGAGI. V dropped 6 bases and J dropped 0 bases, with 13 bases sitting between them. This CDR3 is built from 15 residues. The CDR3 protein is CASRIYGSSTDTQYF. The CDR3 region has the DNA TGTGCCAGCAGGATTTACGGTTCTAGCACAGATACGCAGTATTTT.

This clone was detected only once. The chain has TRBV7-2 and TRBJ2-4; 12 bases are shared with TRBD1. Germline V gene data show CDR1 as SGHTA and CDR2 as FQGNSA. The CDR3 runs 16 residues. The junction had 14 bases not matched to a gene; V was cut back by 5 bases and J by 12 bases. The CDR3 DNA reads TGTGCCAGCAGCAGGGAGCAACTTGGGACAGGGGGCTCTCAGTACTTC. Translation: CASSREQLGTGGSQYF.

The chain links TRBV15 to TRBJ1-3, with TRBD1 identical over 8 bases. Germline lookup yields CDR1 LNHNV and CDR2 YYDKDF (reference sequence). The ends lost 5 bases at V and 8 bases at J; junction bases unmatched: 5. The CDR3 totals 13 residues. The CDR3 sequence is CATSRTGRDTIYF. CDR3 sequence (DNA): TGTGCCACCAGCCGGACAGGGCGGGACACCATATATTTT.

This clone has a single count. This chain joins TRBV30 and TRBJ2-7, with 8 bases that match TRBD2. Germline CDR1 is GTSNPN and CDR2 is SVGIG (reference sequence). The CDR3 is 13 residues long. The V segment lost 3 bases and the J segment 5 bases; nucleotides outside the gene matches: 6. CDR3 DNA sequence: TGTGCCTGGAGCGGCGCGGGGGGCCACGAGCAGTACTTC. This codes for CAWSGAGGHEQYF.

This clone has only one observation. The chain has TRBV19 and TRBJ1-5; 7 bases are shared with TRBD1. This CDR3 contains 14 residues. The germline V gene has CDR1 LNHDA and CDR2 SQIVND (reference sequence). Unmatched junction bases numbered 9, after V lost 9 bases and J lost 4 bases. The CDR3 spells CASRRTGENQPQHF. DNA of the CDR3: TGTGCCAGCCGACGGACAGGAGAGAATCAGCCCCAGCATTTT.

The V gene is TRBV7-2, the J gene TRBJ1-4, with D possibly being TRBD1 (6 bases). Between the trimmed V and J ends, which lost 4 bases and 0 bases, there was a span of 9 bases. CDR3 length equals 15 residues. CDR1 is SGHTA, CDR2 FQGNSA, per germline. The CDR3 DNA reads as TGTGCCAGCAGCTCCGGGGGGCCAACTAATGAAAAACTGTTTTTT. It specifies CASSSGGPTNEKLFF.

To note about this clone: At the DNA level, this CDR3 is encoded by other sequences in the same sample as well. V and J are TRBV7-9 and TRBJ1-5; D perhaps matches TRBD1 (5 bases). CDR1 is SEHNR and CDR2 is FQNEAQ in the germline V gene (reference sequence). This CDR3 spans 14 amino acids. Trimming took 5 bases from V and 4 from J, leaving 12 bases between them. The DNA of the CDR3 is TGTGCCAGCAGCCTGGCGGGGGGGAATCAGCCCCAGCATTTT. This gives the protein CASSLAGGNQPQHF.

The chain employs TRBV27 and TRBJ2-3; TRBD2 aligns across 11 bases. V shed 0 bases and J 3 bases; nucleotides not matched to a gene: 2. The CDR3 runs to 16 residues. Germline loops: CDR1 MNHEY, CDR2 SMNVEV (reference sequence). The CDR3 spells CASSLSPSGRTDTQYF. The CDR3 DNA follows: TGTGCCAGCAGTTTATCCCCTAGCGGGAGGACAGATACGCAGTATTTT.

V and J are TRBV12-3 or TRBV12-4 and TRBJ2-1, with D tentatively TRBD2 (5 bases). Trimming cost V 1 base and J 6 bases, with 7 bases left between them. This CDR3 is built from 13 residues. The DNA of the CDR3 is TGTGCCAGCAGTTTAGGACTATCCAATGAGCAGTTCTTC. It is translated as CASSLGLSNEQFF.

The chain employs TRBV30 and TRBJ2-7, with D possibly matching TRBD1 (6 bases). The CDR3 covers 15 residues. V lost 1 base and J 2 bases, leaving 15 bases between the germline ends. Germline V gene data show CDR1 as GTSNPN and CDR2 as SVGIG (reference sequence). CDR3 amino acids: CAWSGIGQNAYEQYF. The CDR3 DNA reads as TGTGCCTGGAGTGGGATAGGACAGAATGCCTACGAGCAGTACTTC.

The rearrangement uses TRBV13 and TRBJ2-2; 9 nucleotides match TRBD2. Germline V CDR1 and CDR2: PRHDT, FYEKMQ (reference sequence). This CDR3 is 14 amino acids long. V lost 5 bases and J lost 5; bases outside the gene matches: 3. The CDR3 sequence: CASSQAGGTGELFF. The CDR3, as DNA: TGTGCCAGCAGCCAAGCGGGGGGTACCGGGGAGCTGTTTTTT.

The CDR3 protein is CASSLGQYYGYTF. DNA for the CDR3: TGTGCCAGCAGCCTGGGACAGTACTATGGCTACACCTTC. J is TRBJ1-2 and V is TRBV6-5; 7 bases are a match to TRBD1. Germline V gives CDR1 MNHEY, CDR2 SVGAGI. Germline trimming cut 6 bases from V and 3 bases from J; bases unmatched to any gene: 4. The length of the CDR3 is 13 residues.

The J gene is TRBJ1-3, the V gene TRBV28; 8 bases are shared with TRBD1. V shed 6 bases and J 0 bases; nucleotides not matched to a gene: 10. Germline CDR1 is MDHEN and CDR2 is SYDVKM. The CDR3 length is 17 residues. CDR3 DNA: TGTGCCAGCAGCCCTCGGACAGGGAAATTCTCTGGAAACACCATATATTTT. Protein: CASSPRTGKFSGNTIYF.

This clone has only one observation. This chain connects TRBV7-9 to TRBJ1-4; D uncertain. Germline V gives CDR1 SEHNR, CDR2 FQNEAQ (reference sequence). V was trimmed by 5 bases and J by 1 base, leaving 11 bases between them. CDR3 length: 15 residues. The CDR3 loop reads CASSPTVETNEKLFF. The CDR3 DNA sequence: TGTGCCAGCAGCCCCACAGTGGAAACTAATGAAAAACTGTTTTTT.

This chain links TRBV4-2 with TRBJ1-2, with 8 nucleotides matching TRBD1. The CDR3 has 15 residues. The junction had 13 bases not matched to a gene; V was cut back by 7 bases and J by 6 bases. Germline CDR1 LGHNA, CDR2 YNFKEQ. CDR3 nucleotide sequence: TGTGCCAGCAATTTCAGAGCAGGGGGCGAAGATGGCTACACCTTC. It encodes CASNFRAGGEDGYTF.

This clone has just one count. The CDR3 region has the DNA TGTGCCAGCAGCTCGGGACAGGGAGAAACGCGGTCAAACATTCAGTACTTC. This translates into CASSSGQGETRSNIQYF. The genes are TRBV7-2 and TRBJ2-4; 9 bases agree with TRBD1. After removal of 4 bases from V and 6 bases from J, the junction contained 13 bases not matched to a gene. The CDR3 covers 17 residues. Germline CDR1 SGHTA, CDR2 FQGNSA.

The V and J genes are TRBV7-2 and TRBJ2-2, with D tentatively TRBD1 (7 bases). The CDR3 is 14 amino acids. CDR1 is SGHTA and CDR2 is FQGNSA in the germline V gene. With 5 bases removed from V and 6 bases from J, the gap between germline ends came to 13 bases. For the CDR3, the DNA is TGTGCCAGCAGCGCGGTCAGGGGGGCCGGGGAGCTGTTTTTT. Translating it yields CASSAVRGAGELFF.

V gene TRBV6-5 combines with J gene TRBJ1-1; 9 bases line up with TRBD1. V was clipped by 6 bases and J by 4 bases; unmatched bases: 6. The CDR3 has 14 amino acids. CDR1 MNHEY and CDR2 SVGAGI come from the germline V gene. In DNA form, the CDR3 reads TGTGCCAGCAGCCGGAGGGGACAGGGCACTGAAGCTTTCTTT. Amino acid sequence: CASSRRGQGTEAFF.

V and J are TRBV19 and TRBJ1-4, with TRBD1 matching over 10 bases. CDR1 is LNHDA, CDR2 SQIVND, per germline (reference sequence). This CDR3 comprises 16 residues. Trimming cost V 4 bases and J 8 bases; bases outside gene matches: 10. Here the CDR3 DNA reads TGTGCCAGTAGTACAACCTCCGGGACAGGGGACGAAAAACTGTTTTTT. It yields the protein CASSTTSGTGDEKLFF. The full variable domain, completed using reference TRBV19 and TRBJ1-4, is DGGITQSPKYLFRKEGQNVTLSCEQNLNHDAMYWYRQDPGQGLRLIYYSQIVNDFQKGDIAEGYSVSREKKESFPLTVTSAQKNPTAFYLCASSTTSGTGDEKLFFGSGTQLSVL.

Concerning this clone itself: The same CDR3 arises from other DNA sequences in this sample as well. The chain links TRBV24-1 to TRBJ2-7; no reliable D call. Trimming took off 4 bases at V and 3 bases at J, with 9 bases between the two ends. The CDR3 covers 13 residues. The germline gives CDR1 KGHDR, CDR2 SFDVKD. This chain's CDR3 is CATSEGSSYEQYF. CDR3 coding DNA: TGTGCCACCAGTGAAGGTAGCAGCTACGAGCAGTACTTC.

The chain has TRBV2 and TRBJ2-7; D may be TRBD2 (5 bases). V gave up 5 bases and J gave up 7 bases, with 18 bases separating them. This CDR3 region has 14 residues. Germline V CDR1 and CDR2: SNHLY, FYNNEI. Written as DNA, the CDR3 is TGTGCCAGCAGTCGGGCTAGCAGTAGAGGAGAGCAGTACTTC. This translates into CASSRASSRGEQYF.

The chain carries TRBV2 and TRBJ2-3; 9 bases are a match to TRBD2. The V gene's germline CDR1 is SNHLY and CDR2 FYNNEI. There are 14 residues in the CDR3. V lost 3 bases to trimming and J lost 6 bases; unmatched junction nucleotides: 4. DNA for the CDR3: TGTGCCAGCAGTGACCAGCGGGGGGCTGATACGCAGTATTTT. Its translation: CASSDQRGADTQYF.

The chain uses TRBV19 and TRBJ1-1; no reliable D call. Trimming pared 3 bases from V and 1 base from J, leaving 18 bases between. The CDR3 sequence is 17 residues long. CDR1 is LNHDA and CDR2 is SQIVND in the germline V gene (reference sequence). CDR3: CASSIHDGGGENTEAFF. The CDR3 bases are TGTGCCAGTAGTATTCACGACGGCGGCGGGGAGAACACTGAAGCTTTCTTT.

The chain combines TRBV4-1 with TRBJ1-3; 10 bases map to TRBD1. J was trimmed by 0 bases and V by 1 base; bases with no gene match: 3. CDR1 and CDR2 from the germline V gene are MGHRA and YSYEKL. CDR3 length: 17 residues. The CDR3 loop is CASSQAGQGSSGNTIYF. The CDR3 region has the DNA TGCGCCAGCAGCCAAGCGGGACAGGGGAGCTCTGGAAACACCATATATTTT.

CDR3 in amino acids: CASRFPGQVEKLFF. As DNA, the CDR3 is TGTGCCAGCAGGTTCCCGGGACAGGTCGAAAAACTGTTTTTT. The J gene is TRBJ1-4, the V gene TRBV28; 8 bases map to TRBD1. From germline, CDR1 is MDHEN and CDR2 SYDVKM. This CDR3 has 14 residues. The J segment lost 8 bases and the V segment lost 6 bases, leaving 8 bases of the junction unmatched.

This sequence joins TRBV18 and TRBJ2-7; 7 nucleotides match TRBD1. This CDR3 comprises 14 residues. Germline V lookup: CDR1 KGHSH, CDR2 LQKENI. Trimming removed 5 bases from V and 1 base from J; junction bases left unmatched: 5. In nucleotides, the CDR3 is TGTGCCAGCTCATCGGACAGGCGATCCTACGAGCAGTACTTC. Translated, it gives CASSSDRRSYEQYF.

The chain recombines TRBV2 with TRBJ2-3; TRBD2 matches 8 bases. The ends lost 6 bases at V and 3 bases at J; junction bases unmatched: 17. The CDR3 runs 18 residues. The germline CDR1 and CDR2 sequences are SNHLY and FYNNEI. CDR3 region: CASRDPKKSGTRTDTQYF. In DNA form, the CDR3 reads TGTGCCAGCAGAGATCCCAAAAAGTCCGGGACTAGGACAGATACGCAGTATTTT.

The chain couples TRBV5-4 to TRBJ2-1, with D perhaps matching TRBD2 (6 bases). The CDR3 runs to 16 residues. The germline gives CDR1 SGHNT, CDR2 YYREEE (reference sequence). Trimming removed 4 bases at V and 7 bases at J, with 21 bases between. Here the CDR3 DNA reads TGTGCCAGCAGCGGTCCCGGGGGTTCGGGCGTAAATGAGCAGTTCTTC. This codes for CASSGPGGSGVNEQFF.

This chain links TRBV7-3 with TRBJ2-3; D might be TRBD2 (6 bases). The CDR3 runs 14 residues. V was pared by 3 bases and J by 6 bases, with 13 bases between. The germline CDR1 and CDR2 sequences are SGHTA and FQGTGA. CDR3 nucleotide sequence: TGTGCCAGCAGCTTTGACCCCCGGGAGGATACGCAGTATTTT. Its translation is CASSFDPREDTQYF.

The chain has TRBV5-4 and TRBJ2-1; D is unclear. CDR3 length: 13 residues. Germline lookup yields CDR1 SGHNT and CDR2 YYREEE (reference sequence). V gave up 4 bases and J gave up 9 bases, with 14 bases separating them. The CDR3 region is CASSPIFNSEQFF. In DNA form, the CDR3 reads TGTGCCAGCAGCCCGATATTTAATAGTGAGCAGTTCTTC.